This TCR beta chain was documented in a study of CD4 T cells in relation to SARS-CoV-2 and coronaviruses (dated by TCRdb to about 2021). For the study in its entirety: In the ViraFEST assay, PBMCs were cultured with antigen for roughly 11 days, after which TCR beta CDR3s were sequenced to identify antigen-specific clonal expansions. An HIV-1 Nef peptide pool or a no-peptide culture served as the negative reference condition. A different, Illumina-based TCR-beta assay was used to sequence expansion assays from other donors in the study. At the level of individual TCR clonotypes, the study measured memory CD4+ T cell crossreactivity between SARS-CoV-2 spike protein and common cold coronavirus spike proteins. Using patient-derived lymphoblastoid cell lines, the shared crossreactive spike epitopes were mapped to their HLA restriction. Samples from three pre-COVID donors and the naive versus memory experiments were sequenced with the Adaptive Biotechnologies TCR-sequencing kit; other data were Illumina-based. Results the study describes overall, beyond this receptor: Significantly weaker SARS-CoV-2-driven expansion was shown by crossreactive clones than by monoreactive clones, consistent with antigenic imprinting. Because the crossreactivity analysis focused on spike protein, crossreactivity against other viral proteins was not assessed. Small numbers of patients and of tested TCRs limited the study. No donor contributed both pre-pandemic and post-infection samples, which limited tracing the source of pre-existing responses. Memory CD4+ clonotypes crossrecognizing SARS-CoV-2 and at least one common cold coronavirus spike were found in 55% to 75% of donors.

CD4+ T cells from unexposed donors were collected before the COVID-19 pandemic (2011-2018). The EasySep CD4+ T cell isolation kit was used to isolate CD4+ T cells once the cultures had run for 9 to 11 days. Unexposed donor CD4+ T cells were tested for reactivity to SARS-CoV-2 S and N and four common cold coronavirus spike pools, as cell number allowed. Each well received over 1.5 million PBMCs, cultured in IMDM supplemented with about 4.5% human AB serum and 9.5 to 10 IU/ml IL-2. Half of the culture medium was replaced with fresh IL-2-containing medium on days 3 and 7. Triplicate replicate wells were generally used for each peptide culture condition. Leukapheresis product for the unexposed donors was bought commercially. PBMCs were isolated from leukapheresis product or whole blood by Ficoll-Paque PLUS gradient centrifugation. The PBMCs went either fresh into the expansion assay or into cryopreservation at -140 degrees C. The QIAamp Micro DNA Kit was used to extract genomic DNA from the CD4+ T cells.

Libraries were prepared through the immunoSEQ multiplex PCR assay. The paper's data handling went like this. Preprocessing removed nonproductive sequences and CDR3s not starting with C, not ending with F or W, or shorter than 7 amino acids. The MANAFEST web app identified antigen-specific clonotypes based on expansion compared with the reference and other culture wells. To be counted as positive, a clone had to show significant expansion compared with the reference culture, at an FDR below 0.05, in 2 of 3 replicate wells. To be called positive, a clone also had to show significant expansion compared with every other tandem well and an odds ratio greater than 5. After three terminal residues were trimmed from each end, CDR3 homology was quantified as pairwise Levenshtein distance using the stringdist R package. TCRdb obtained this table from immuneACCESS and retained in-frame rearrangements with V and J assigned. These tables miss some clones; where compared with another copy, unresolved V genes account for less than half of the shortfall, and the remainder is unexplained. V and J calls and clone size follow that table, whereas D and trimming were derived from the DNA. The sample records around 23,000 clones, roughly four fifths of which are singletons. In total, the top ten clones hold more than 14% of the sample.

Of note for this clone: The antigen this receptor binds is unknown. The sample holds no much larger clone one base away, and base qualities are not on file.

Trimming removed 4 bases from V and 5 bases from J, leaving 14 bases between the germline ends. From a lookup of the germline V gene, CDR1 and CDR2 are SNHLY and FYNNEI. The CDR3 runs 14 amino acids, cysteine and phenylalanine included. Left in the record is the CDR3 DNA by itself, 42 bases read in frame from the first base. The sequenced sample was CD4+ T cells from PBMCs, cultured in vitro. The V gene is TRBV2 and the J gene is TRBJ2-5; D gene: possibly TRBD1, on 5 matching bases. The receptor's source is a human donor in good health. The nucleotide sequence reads TGTGCCAGCAGTGTTCAGGGAAAGAGGGAGACCCAGTACTTC. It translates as CASSVQGKRETQYF. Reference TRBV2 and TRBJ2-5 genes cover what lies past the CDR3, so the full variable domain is EPEVTQTPSHQVTQMGQEVILRCVPISNHLYFYWYRQILGQKVEFLVSFYNNEISEKSEIFDDQFSVERPDGSNFTLKIRSTKLEDSAMYFCASSVQGKRETQYFGPGTRLLVL.